The rows below give T cell receptor beta chains drawn from one sample of a study of T cells in localized non-small cell lung cancer. Only in-frame clones appear in the TCRdb table, and some are missing; sequencing was by immunoSEQ multiplex PCR. The sample yields about 40,000 clones, roughly 86% seen once. Sequencing used peripheral blood, obtained before any cancer treatment. These receptors all come from a man aged 18-55 years with stage I lung adenocarcinoma. Both conserved end residues are part of each CDR3. D genes are given only for firm matches. Only some rows state a clone size, as once, few, many or a class for expanded clones.

v_call	clone_size	j_call	d_call	cdr3_nt	cdr3_aa
TRBV5-5	.	TRBJ2-4	.	TGTGCCAGCAGCTTGGACGGGAACGTAGCCAAAAACATTCAGTACTTC	CASSLDGNVAKNIQYF
TRBV18	.	TRBJ2-1	.	TGTGCCAGCTCACCTCTAGAGAGCTCCTACAATGAGCAGTTCTTC	CASSPLESSYNEQFF
TRBV11-2	.	TRBJ1-6	.	TGTGCCAGCAGCTTAGTCAAGGGGTATAATTCACCCCTCCACTTT	CASSLVKGYNSPLHF
TRBV7-6	.	TRBJ2-3	TRBD1	TGTGCCAGCAGCTTAGTCGACAGGGTCACAGATACGCAGTATTTT	CASSLVDRVTDTQYF
TRBV7-2	.	TRBJ2-7	.	TGTGCCAGCAGCTTACCCTACGAGCAGTACTTC	CASSLPYEQYF
TRBV5-8	.	TRBJ2-3	.	TGTGCCAGCAGCCCGCTCGCACAGGGACCTAGCACAGATACGCAGTATTTT	CASSPLAQGPSTDTQYF
TRBV6-1	.	TRBJ2-1	TRBD1	TGTGCCAGCAGTGAAGCTAGGGACAGGGACAATGAGCAGTTCTTC	CASSEARDRDNEQFF
TRBV7-6	.	TRBJ2-2	.	TGTGCCAGCAGCTTGTGGGGGGTGGCCAGCACCGGGGAGCTGTTTTTT	CASSLWGVASTGELFF
TRBV15	.	TRBJ1-4	.	TGTGCCACCAGCAGACCCGGCGGGGGGTTAGCTAATGAAAAACTGTTTTTT	CATSRPGGGLANEKLFF
TRBV14	.	TRBJ1-1	.	TGTGCCAGCAGCCGAGGGTGGACGGGGGCTGAAGCTTTCTTT	CASSRGWTGAEAFF
TRBV12-5	.	TRBJ2-5	TRBD1	TGTGCTAGTGGATACGACAGGGGTGAGACCCAGTACTTC	CASGYDRGETQYF
TRBV5-1	.	TRBJ2-3	TRBD2	TGCGCCAGCAGCTTGATTATAACTAGCGGGGCTAGCACAGATACGCAGTATTTT	CASSLIITSGASTDTQYF
TRBV18	.	TRBJ1-1	.	TGTGCCAGCTCACCGTTAATCTCTGAAGCTTTCTTT	CASSPLISEAFF
TRBV30	.	TRBJ1-5	.	TGTGCCTGGAGTGTTGGAGGGGACGGGCAGCCCCAGCATTTT	CAWSVGGDGQPQHF
TRBV28	.	TRBJ1-6	.	TGTGCCAGCAGTTTAGCCCGAGGGGAGGGGAGCTCCTATAATTCACCCCTCCACTTT	CASSLARGEGSSYNSPLHF
TRBV19	few	TRBJ2-2	.	TGTGCCAGTTCCGGGGGGGACAGGGATACCCCGAACACCGGGGAGCTGTTTTTT	CASSGGDRDTPNTGELFF
TRBV5-1	.	TRBJ2-5	.	TGCGCCAGCAGCCGGGTAGCGGAGGAGACCCAGTACTTC	CASSRVAEETQYF
TRBV9	.	TRBJ2-3	.	TGTGCCAGCAGCGTAGTTAGGGGGGGCATAGATACGCAGTATTTT	CASSVVRGGIDTQYF
TRBV27	few	TRBJ1-6	.	TGTGCCAGCAGTCCCAGACAGAATTCACCCCTCCACTTT	CASSPRQNSPLHF
TRBV9	.	TRBJ1-6	TRBD1	TGTGCCAGCAGCGTAGCGGGACAGGGGGCTTCACCCCTCCACTTT	CASSVAGQGASPLHF
TRBV7-2	.	TRBJ1-2	.	TGTGCCAGCAGCTTAGAGGGAAGATCGGCCGTGAGCTACACCTTC	CASSLEGRSAVSYTF
TRBV27	.	TRBJ1-2	.	TGTGCCAGCAGTTTAAGGCTTTCCCAACATTATGGCTACACCTTC	CASSLRLSQHYGYTF
TRBV7-2	.	TRBJ2-2	.	TGTGCCAGCAGCTTAGCTAGAAGTCTCAACACCGGGGAGCTGTTTTTT	CASSLARSLNTGELFF
TRBV14	.	TRBJ2-7	.	TGTGCCAGCAGCCTAGGAGGGGGGTGGTCCCACGAGCAGTACTTC	CASSLGGGWSHEQYF
TRBV7-8	.	TRBJ1-1	.	TGTGCCAGCATACATTCCGCTGGGGGGGTGAACACTGAAGCTTTCTTT	CASIHSAGGVNTEAFF
TRBV11-1	.	TRBJ2-5	TRBD1	TGTGCCAGCAGCTCTGTCCCGGGACAGGGGGCGCAGGTGACCCAGTACTTC	CASSSVPGQGAQVTQYF
TRBV6-5	.	TRBJ2-1	.	TGTGCCAGCAGCAAAGGGGCGGGGACGGGGAATGAGCAGTTCTTC	CASSKGAGTGNEQFF
TRBV7-3	.	TRBJ2-5	.	TGTGCCAGCAGCTCGGGACTTTCCGTTCAAGAGACCCAGTACTTC	CASSSGLSVQETQYF
TRBV2	.	TRBJ2-1	.	TGTGCCAGCTTGTTGATGGGCGAGCAGTTCTTC	CASLLMGEQFF
TRBV7-2	.	TRBJ2-2	.	TGTGCCAGCAGCGTCCGGGGGTCGAACACCGGGGAGCTGTTTTTT	CASSVRGSNTGELFF
TRBV11-2	.	TRBJ1-3	.	TGTGCCAGCAGCTTAGAAGGTGTCAGGTTAAGCTCTGGAAACACCATATATTTT	CASSLEGVRLSSGNTIYF
TRBV30	.	TRBJ1-2	.	TGTGCCTGGAACCACAGGGACTATGGCTACACCTTC	CAWNHRDYGYTF
TRBV27	.	TRBJ1-5	TRBD1	TGTGCCAGCAGTCGGACAGGTAATAGCAATCAGCCCCAGCATTTT	CASSRTGNSNQPQHF
TRBV6-1	.	TRBJ1-4	.	TGTGCCAGCAGTGAAGTAAGCGGGGCAACTAATGAAAAACTGTTTTTT	CASSEVSGATNEKLFF
TRBV19	.	TRBJ1-6	.	TGTGCCAGTAACCGAGATAATTCACCCCTCCACTTT	CASNRDNSPLHF
TRBV19	.	TRBJ2-3	TRBD2	TGTGCCAGTAGTATTTTTGGGGGGGACACAGATACGCAGTATTTT	CASSIFGGDTDTQYF
TRBV7-2	.	TRBJ1-5	TRBD1	TGTGCCAGCAGCTTAGACACAGGGGGCAGAGGCAATCAGCCCCAGCATTTT	CASSLDTGGRGNQPQHF
TRBV28	.	TRBJ1-4	.	TGTGCCAGCAGTAGCACCGGGGCGGCGGGTGAAAAACTGTTTTTT	CASSSTGAAGEKLFF
TRBV4-2	.	TRBJ1-4	.	TGTGCCAGCAGCCAGCAATCCGGGGGAACTAATGAAAAACTGTTTTTT	CASSQQSGGTNEKLFF
TRBV5-1	.	TRBJ2-5	.	TGCGCCAGCAGCTTGGATACGGGGTCAAAAGAGACCCAGTACTTC	CASSLDTGSKETQYF
TRBV7-6	.	TRBJ1-1	.	TGTGCCAGCAGCTTATCTCCAGGGACTGAAGCTTTCTTT	CASSLSPGTEAFF
TRBV18	.	TRBJ2-4	TRBD2	TGTGCCAGCTCACCCGACGTGGGAGGGGCCAAAAACATTCAGTACTTC	CASSPDVGGAKNIQYF
TRBV9	.	TRBJ1-1	.	TGTGCCAGCAGCGTAGGGGTAGGGGGAGTACGTGAAGCTTTCTTT	CASSVGVGGVREAFF
TRBV2	.	TRBJ1-2	.	TGTGCCAGCAGCGGAGGGGACTATGGCTACACCTTC	CASSGGDYGYTF
TRBV6-5	once	TRBJ2-5	TRBD2	TGTGCCAGCAGTTTTCGCGGGGGGAAGTACCAAGAGACCCAGTACTTC	CASSFRGGKYQETQYF